Shown below are 9 T cell receptor beta chains from a single sample sequenced in a study of T-cell memory formation after mild COVID-19. In TCRdb, the 5' RACE reads were re-called with MiXCR into one record per CDR3 protein. The top ten clones hold under 2.5% of a sample with 100,000 to 150,000 distinct CDR3 sequences, roughly 6% of them seen once. Sequenced: PBMCs or a T cell subset sorted from them (not recorded which). The receptors shown here come from an adult woman who had mild COVID-19 (a few samples of this study predate the infection). Cell type and time point are not known.

In its sample, this clonotype was seen a few times. V gene TRBV29-1 combines with J gene TRBJ2-7; TRBD2 might be the D (6 bases). Germline V gene sequence: CDR1 SQVTM, CDR2 ANQGSEA. V lost 6 bases and J lost 7, with 16 bases in between. The CDR3 runs 12 residues. The CDR3 DNA sequence: TGCAGCGTGTCTAGCCAGGGAGGAGAGCAGTACTTC. Its translation: CSVSSQGGEQYF.

The rearrangement links TRBV3-1 to TRBJ1-1; no definite D call. Germline V gene sequence: CDR1 LGHDT, CDR2 YNNKEL (reference sequence). The CDR3 loop spans 11 amino acids. Deletions cut 1 base from V and 6 bases from J, with 3 bases between. The CDR3 DNA reads TGTGCCAGCAGCCAAGCGGCTGAAGCTTTCTTT. This translates into CASSQAAEAFF. The full variable domain, its missing parts supplied by reference TRBV3-1 and TRBJ1-1, is DTAVSQTPKYLVTQMGNDKSIKCEQNLGHDTMYWYKQDSKKFLKIMFSYNNKELIINETVPNRFSPKSPDKAHLNLHINSLELGDSAVYFCASSQAAEAFFGQGTRLTVV.

This clonotype was observed a handful of times. The V gene is TRBV5-6, the J gene TRBJ2-5; D gene ambiguous. V was shortened by 0 bases and J by 5 bases, with 11 bases between the two germline ends. The CDR3 contains 14 residues. Germline assignment: CDR1 SGHDT and CDR2 YYEEEE. CDR3 sequence: CASSLGVPGETQYF. The CDR3 coding sequence is TGTGCCAGCAGCTTGGGTGTGCCCGGGGAGACCCAGTACTTC.

This clonotype was counted between two and nine times. The chain is built from TRBV6-1 and TRBJ2-5; D perhaps matches TRBD1 (7 bases). Trimming left V 8 bases short and J 4 bases short, with 20 bases between. Germline V gene lookup returns CDR1 MNHNS and CDR2 SASEGT. The CDR3 loop spans 15 amino acids. The CDR3 loop reads CASRPGGSSIETQYF. The DNA of the CDR3 is TGTGCCAGCCGTCCAGGGGGGTCCTCTATAGAGACCCAGTACTTC.

This sequence joins TRBV6-5 and TRBJ2-3; 10 positions agree with TRBD2. The CDR3 runs 16 residues. Trimming cost V 2 bases and J 2 bases; bases outside gene matches: 4. Germline V gene sequence: CDR1 MNHEY, CDR2 SVGAGI. The CDR3 nucleotides read TGTGCCAGCAGTTACCGGCTAGCGGGGGTCACAGATACGCAGTATTTT. Protein product: CASSYRLAGVTDTQYF.

The chain joins TRBV7-2 to TRBJ1-4; 10 positions agree with TRBD1. CDR3 length: 17 amino acids. CDR1 and CDR2 from the germline V gene are SGHTA and FQGNSA. Unmatched junction bases numbered 10, after V lost 1 base and J lost 8 bases. CDR3 residues: CASSLGVTGGSEEKLFF. CDR3 in DNA: TGTGCCAGCAGCTTAGGGGTGACAGGGGGCTCGGAGGAAAAACTGTTTTTT. The whole variable domain, filled in from reference TRBV7-2 and TRBJ1-4, reads GAGVSQSPSNKVTEKGKDVELRCDPISGHTALYWYRQSLGQGLEFLIYFQGNSAPDKSGLPSDRFSAERTGGSVSTLTIQRTQQEDSAVYLCASSLGVTGGSEEKLFFGSGTQLSVL.

Many counts were recorded for this clonotype. This chain joins TRBV5-1 and TRBJ2-5, with D perhaps given as TRBD1 or TRBD2 (5 bases each). Trimming took off 3 bases at V and 1 base at J, with 13 bases between the two ends. This CDR3 region has 15 residues. Germline V gives CDR1 SGHRS, CDR2 YFSETQ. CDR3: CASSYSTGGQETQYF. In DNA form, the CDR3 reads TGCGCCAGCAGCTATTCAACAGGAGGCCAAGAGACCCAGTACTTC.

This clonotype was detected only a few times. The chain is built from TRBV7-9 and TRBJ1-1; no clear D. Trimming left V 5 bases short and J 5 bases short, with 15 bases between. Germline loops: CDR1 SEHNR, CDR2 FQNEAQ (reference sequence). CDR3 length: 14 residues. The CDR3 bases are TGTGCCAGCAGCCGCCCAGTTGGGGAGACTGAAGCTTTCTTT. Translating gives CASSRPVGETEAFF.

This clonotype was seen more than once but under ten times. The V call is TRBV29-1, the J call TRBJ2-1, with a possible D match to TRBD2 (5 bases). V lost 0 bases and J 12 bases, leaving 21 bases between the germline ends. Germline V gene lookup returns CDR1 SQVTM and CDR2 ANQGSEA. The CDR3 length is 15 residues. The CDR3 coding sequence is TGCAGCGTTGAAGATCCCGGACTGGACTCCTTGAGGCAGTTCTTC. Protein sequence: CSVEDPGLDSLRQFF.